This TCR beta chain was sequenced in a study of blood T cell repertoires in COVID-19. In its sample, this clone was seen a few times. V gave up 3 bases and J gave up 3 bases, with 17 bases separating them. Germline lookup yields CDR1 LNHDA and CDR2 SQIVND (reference sequence). The CDR3 spans 17 residues. In the original analysis: Reference gene primer amplification gave estimated nucleated cell counts. Libraries were prepared by immunoSEQ multiplex PCR; TCRdb keeps only in-frame clonotypes and omits some of them. From that table come the V and J calls and clone size; the DNA was used to work out D and trimming. The table lists around 9,700 clones, around 75% of them singletons.

This receptor was taken from an older man with active COVID-19. The V gene is TRBV19, the J gene TRBJ1-4; TRBD1 is a possible D gene (5 bases). Sample: peripheral blood. CDR3: CASSIRKRGLANEKLFF. CDR3 DNA: TGTGCCAGTAGTATCAGGAAGCGGGGCTTGGCTAATGAAAAACTGTTTTTT.